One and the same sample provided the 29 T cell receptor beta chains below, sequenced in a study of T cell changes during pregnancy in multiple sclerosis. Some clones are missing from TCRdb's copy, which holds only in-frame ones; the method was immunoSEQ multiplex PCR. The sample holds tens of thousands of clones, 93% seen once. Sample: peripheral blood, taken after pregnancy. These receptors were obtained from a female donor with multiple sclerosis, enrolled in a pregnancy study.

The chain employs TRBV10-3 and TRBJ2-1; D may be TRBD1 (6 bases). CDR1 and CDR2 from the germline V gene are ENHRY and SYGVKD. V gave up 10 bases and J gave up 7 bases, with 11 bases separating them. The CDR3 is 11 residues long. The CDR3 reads CASGTLNEQFF. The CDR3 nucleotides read TGTGCCAGTGGGACACTGAATGAGCAGTTCTTC.

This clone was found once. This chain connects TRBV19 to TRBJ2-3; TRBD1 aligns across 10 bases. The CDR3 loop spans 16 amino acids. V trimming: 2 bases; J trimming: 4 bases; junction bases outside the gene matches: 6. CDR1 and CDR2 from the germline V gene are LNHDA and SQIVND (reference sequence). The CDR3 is CASSIFGTGVADTQYF. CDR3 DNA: TGTGCCAGTAGTATATTCGGGACAGGGGTCGCAGATACGCAGTATTTT.

The CDR3 sequence: CASSQDTGPYQPQHF. The DNA of the CDR3 is TGCGCCAGCAGCCAAGATACAGGACCTTATCAGCCCCAGCATTTT. This sequence joins TRBV4-3 and TRBJ1-5, with D perhaps matching TRBD1 (5 bases). CDR3 length: 15 amino acids. CDR1 and CDR2 (germline): LGHNA, YSLEER. V was pared by 0 bases and J by 5 bases, with 11 bases between.

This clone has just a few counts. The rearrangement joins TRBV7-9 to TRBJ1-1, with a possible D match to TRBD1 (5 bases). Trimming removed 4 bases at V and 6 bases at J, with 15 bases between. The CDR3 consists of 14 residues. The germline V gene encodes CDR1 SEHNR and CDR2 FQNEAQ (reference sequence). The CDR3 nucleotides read TGTGCCAGCAGCTCCCCCGGGGGGTACGCTGAAGCTTTCTTT. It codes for CASSSPGGYAEAFF.

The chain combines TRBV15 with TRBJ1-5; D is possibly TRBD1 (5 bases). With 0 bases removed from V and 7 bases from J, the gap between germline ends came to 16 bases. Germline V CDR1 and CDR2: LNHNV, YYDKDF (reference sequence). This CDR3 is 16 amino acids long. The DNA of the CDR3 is TGTGCCACCAGCAGAGATTGGAGGAGGGGAACCCAGCCCCAGCATTTT. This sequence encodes CATSRDWRRGTQPQHF.

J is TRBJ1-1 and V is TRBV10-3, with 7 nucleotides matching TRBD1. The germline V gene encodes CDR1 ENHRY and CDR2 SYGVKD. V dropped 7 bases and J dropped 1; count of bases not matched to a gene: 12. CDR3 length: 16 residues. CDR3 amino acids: CAIKLGQNLGNTEAFF. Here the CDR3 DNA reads TGTGCCATCAAGTTGGGACAGAATCTGGGGAACACTGAAGCTTTCTTT.

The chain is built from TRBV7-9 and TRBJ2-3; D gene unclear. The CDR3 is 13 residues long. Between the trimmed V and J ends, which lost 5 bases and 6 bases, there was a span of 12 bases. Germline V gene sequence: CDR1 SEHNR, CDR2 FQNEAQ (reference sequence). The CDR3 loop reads CASSPESKDTQYF. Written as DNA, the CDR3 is TGTGCCAGCAGCCCGGAGTCGAAGGATACGCAGTATTTT. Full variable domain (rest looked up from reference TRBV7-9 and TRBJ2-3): DTGVSQNPRHKITKRGQNVTFRCDPISEHNRLYWYRQTLGQGPEFLTYFQNEAQLEKSRLLSDRFSAERPKGSFSTLEIQRTEQGDSAMYLCASSPESKDTQYFGPGTRLTVL.

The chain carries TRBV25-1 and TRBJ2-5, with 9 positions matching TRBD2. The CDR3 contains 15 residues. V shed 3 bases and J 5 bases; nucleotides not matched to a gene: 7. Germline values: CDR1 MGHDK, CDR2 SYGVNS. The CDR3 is CASSEKISGSETQYF. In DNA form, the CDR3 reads TGTGCCAGCAGTGAGAAAATTAGCGGGAGCGAGACCCAGTACTTC.

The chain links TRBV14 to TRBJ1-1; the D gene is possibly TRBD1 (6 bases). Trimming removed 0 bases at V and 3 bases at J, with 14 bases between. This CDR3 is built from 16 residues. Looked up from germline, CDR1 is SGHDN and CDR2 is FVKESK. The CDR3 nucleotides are TGTGCCAGCAGCCAAGACCCAGGGGCATGGGACACTGAAGCTTTCTTT. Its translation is CASSQDPGAWDTEAFF. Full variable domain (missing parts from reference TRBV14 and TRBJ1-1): EAGVTQFPSHSVIEKGQTVTLRCDPISGHDNLYWYRRVMGKEIKFLLHFVKESKQDESGMPNNRFLAERTGGTYSTLKVQPAELEDSGVYFCASSQDPGAWDTEAFFGQGTRLTVV.

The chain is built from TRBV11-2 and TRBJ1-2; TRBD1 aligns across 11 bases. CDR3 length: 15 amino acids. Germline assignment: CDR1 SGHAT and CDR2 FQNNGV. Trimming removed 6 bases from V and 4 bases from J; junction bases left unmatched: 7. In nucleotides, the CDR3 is TGTGCCAGCAGTACAGGGACAGGGGGTGCCTATGGCTACACCTTC. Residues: CASSTGTGGAYGYTF.

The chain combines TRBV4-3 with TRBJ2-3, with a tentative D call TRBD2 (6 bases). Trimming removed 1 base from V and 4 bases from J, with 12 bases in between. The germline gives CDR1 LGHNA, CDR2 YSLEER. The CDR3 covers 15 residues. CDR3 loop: CASSQAGAWADTQYF. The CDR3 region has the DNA TGCGCCAGCAGCCAAGCGGGAGCTTGGGCAGATACGCAGTATTTT.

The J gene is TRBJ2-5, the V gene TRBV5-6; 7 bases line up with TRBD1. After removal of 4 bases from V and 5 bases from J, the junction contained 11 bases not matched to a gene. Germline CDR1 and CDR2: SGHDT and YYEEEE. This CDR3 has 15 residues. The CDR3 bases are TGTGCCAGCAGCAACAGGGGCGTAATAGCCGAGACCCAGTACTTC. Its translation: CASSNRGVIAETQYF.

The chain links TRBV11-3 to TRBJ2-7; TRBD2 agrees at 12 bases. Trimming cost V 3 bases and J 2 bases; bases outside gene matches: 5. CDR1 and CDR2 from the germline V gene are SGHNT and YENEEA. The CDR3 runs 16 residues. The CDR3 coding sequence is TGTGCCAGCAGCTTTGGGACTAGCGGGTTAACCTACGAGCAGTACTTC. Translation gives CASSFGTSGLTYEQYF.

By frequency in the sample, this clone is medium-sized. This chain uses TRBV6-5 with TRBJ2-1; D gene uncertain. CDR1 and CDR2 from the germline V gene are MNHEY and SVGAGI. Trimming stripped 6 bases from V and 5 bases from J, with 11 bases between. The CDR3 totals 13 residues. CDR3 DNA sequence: TGTGCCAGCAGCCCTAATGAAAACAATGAGCAGTTCTTC. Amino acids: CASSPNENNEQFF.

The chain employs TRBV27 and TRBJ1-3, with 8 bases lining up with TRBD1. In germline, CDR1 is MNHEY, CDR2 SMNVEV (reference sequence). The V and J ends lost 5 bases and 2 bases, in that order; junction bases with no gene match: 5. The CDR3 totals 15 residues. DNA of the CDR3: TGTGCCAGCAGTGAGACAGGGGATCCTGGAAACACCATATATTTT. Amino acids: CASSETGDPGNTIYF.

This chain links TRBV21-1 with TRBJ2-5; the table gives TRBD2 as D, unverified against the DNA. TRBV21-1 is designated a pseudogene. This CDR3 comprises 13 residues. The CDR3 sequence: CASSGRPGETQYF. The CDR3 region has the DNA TGTGCCAGCAGTGGGCGTCCGGGGGAGACCCAGTACTTC.

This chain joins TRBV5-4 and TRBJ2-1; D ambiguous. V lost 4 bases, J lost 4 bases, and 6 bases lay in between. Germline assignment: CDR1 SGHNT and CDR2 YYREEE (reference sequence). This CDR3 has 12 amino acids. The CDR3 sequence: CASSPRYNEQFF. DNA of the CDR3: TGTGCCAGCAGCCCGCGGTACAATGAGCAGTTCTTC.

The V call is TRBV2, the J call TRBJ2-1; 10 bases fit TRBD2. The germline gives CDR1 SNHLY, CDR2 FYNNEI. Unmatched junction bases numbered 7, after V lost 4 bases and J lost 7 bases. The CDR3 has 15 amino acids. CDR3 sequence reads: CASSGGGLATNEQFF. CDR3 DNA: TGTGCCAGCAGTGGCGGGGGACTAGCGACGAATGAGCAGTTCTTC. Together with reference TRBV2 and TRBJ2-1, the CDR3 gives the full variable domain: EPEVTQTPSHQVTQMGQEVILRCVPISNHLYFYWYRQILGQKVEFLVSFYNNEISEKSEIFDDQFSVERPDGSNFTLKIRSTKLEDSAMYFCASSGGGLATNEQFFGPGTRLTVL.

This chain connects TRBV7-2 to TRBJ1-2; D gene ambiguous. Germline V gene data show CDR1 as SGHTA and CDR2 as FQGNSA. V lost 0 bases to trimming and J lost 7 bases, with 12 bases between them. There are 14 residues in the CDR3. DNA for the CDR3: TGTGCCAGCAGCTTAGCGCTGGCAGGTCGTGGCTACACCTTC. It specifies CASSLALAGRGYTF.

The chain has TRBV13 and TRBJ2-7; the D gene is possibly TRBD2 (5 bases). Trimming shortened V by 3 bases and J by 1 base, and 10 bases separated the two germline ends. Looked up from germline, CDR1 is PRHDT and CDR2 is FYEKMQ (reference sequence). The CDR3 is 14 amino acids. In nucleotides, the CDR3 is TGTGCCAGCAGCTTTCCTGGGAGTTCCTACGAGCAGTACTTC. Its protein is CASSFPGSSYEQYF.

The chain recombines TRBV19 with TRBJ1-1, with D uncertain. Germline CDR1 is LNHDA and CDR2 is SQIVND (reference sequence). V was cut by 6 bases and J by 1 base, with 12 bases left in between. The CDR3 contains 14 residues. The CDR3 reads CASSPREGNTEAFF. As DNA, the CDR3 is TGTGCCAGTAGCCCCCGCGAGGGGAACACTGAAGCTTTCTTT. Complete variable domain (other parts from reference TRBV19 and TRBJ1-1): DGGITQSPKYLFRKEGQNVTLSCEQNLNHDAMYWYRQDPGQGLRLIYYSQIVNDFQKGDIAEGYSVSREKKESFPLTVTSAQKNPTAFYLCASSPREGNTEAFFGQGTRLTVV.

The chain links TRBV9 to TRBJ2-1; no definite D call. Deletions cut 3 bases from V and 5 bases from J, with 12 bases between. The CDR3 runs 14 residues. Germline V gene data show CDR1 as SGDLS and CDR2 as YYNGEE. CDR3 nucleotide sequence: TGTGCCAGCAGCGGAAATCCACGGGACAATGAGCAGTTCTTC. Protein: CASSGNPRDNEQFF.

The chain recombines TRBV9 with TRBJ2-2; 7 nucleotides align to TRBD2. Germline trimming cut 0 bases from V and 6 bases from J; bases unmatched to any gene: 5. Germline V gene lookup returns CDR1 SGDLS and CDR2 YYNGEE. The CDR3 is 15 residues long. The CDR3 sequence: CASSVGGAGSGELFF. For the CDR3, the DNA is TGTGCCAGCAGCGTAGGCGGAGCGGGGTCCGGGGAGCTGTTTTTT.

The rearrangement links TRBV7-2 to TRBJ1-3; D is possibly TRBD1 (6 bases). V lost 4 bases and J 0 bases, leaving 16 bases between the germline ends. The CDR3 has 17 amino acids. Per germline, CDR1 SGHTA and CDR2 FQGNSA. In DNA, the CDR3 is TGTGCCAGCAGCTGGCGGGCAGGGGCGAACTCTGGAAACACCATATATTTT. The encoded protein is CASSWRAGANSGNTIYF. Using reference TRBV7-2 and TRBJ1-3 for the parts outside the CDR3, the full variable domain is GAGVSQSPSNKVTEKGKDVELRCDPISGHTALYWYRQSLGQGLEFLIYFQGNSAPDKSGLPSDRFSAERTGGSVSTLTIQRTQQEDSAVYLCASSWRAGANSGNTIYFGEGSWLTVV.

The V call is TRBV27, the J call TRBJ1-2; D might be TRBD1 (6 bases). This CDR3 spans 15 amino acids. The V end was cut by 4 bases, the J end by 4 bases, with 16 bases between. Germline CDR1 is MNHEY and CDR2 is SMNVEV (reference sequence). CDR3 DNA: TGTGCCAGCAGTTCGCGGACACAGGGCTTCTATGGCTACACCTTC. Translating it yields CASSSRTQGFYGYTF.

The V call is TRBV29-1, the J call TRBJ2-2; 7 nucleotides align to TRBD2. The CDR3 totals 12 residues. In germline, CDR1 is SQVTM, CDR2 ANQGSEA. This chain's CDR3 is CAGEGFPGELFF. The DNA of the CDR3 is TGCGCGGGAGAGGGGTTTCCCGGGGAGCTGTTTTTT.

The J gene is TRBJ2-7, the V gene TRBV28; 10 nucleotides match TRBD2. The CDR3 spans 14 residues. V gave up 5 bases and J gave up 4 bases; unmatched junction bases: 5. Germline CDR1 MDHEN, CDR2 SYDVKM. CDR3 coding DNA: TGTGCCAGCAGTCCGAGCGGGAGGGGGTACGAGCAGTACTTC. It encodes CASSPSGRGYEQYF.

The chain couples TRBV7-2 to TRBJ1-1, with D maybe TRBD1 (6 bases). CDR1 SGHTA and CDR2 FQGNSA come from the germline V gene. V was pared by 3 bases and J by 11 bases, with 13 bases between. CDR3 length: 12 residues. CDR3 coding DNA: TGTGCCAGCAGCTTCGTCACAGGGTCGGCTTTCTTT. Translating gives CASSFVTGSAFF.

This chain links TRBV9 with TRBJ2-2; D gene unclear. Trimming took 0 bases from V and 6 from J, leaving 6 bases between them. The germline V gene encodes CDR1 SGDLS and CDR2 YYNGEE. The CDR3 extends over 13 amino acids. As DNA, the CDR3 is TGTGCCAGCAGCGTAGCGCACTCCGGGGAGCTGTTTTTT. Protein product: CASSVAHSGELFF.